These T cell receptor beta chains were read from a single sample in a study of blood T cells in healthy people across ages. Via MiXCR, TCRdb re-called the 5' RACE reads, giving one row per CDR3 protein. The sample includes over 1,500,000 distinct CDR3 sequences, 39% of them seen just once. Sequenced input: blood. These receptors originate from a human donor in good health. Each CDR3 is given with its conserved first and last residue. The D gene is left open where the match is weak. Clone size is shown for a subset of rows, as once, few, many or a class of expanded clone.

D	V	size	J	DNA	CDR3
.	TRBV6-6	.	TRBJ1-2	TGTGCCAGCAAAGGGGATAGTGGCTACACCTTC	CASKGDSGYTF
TRBD2	TRBV6-6	.	TRBJ2-5	TGTGCCAGCAGTTCCGGGACTAGCGGGGGGGTTGGGACCCAGTACTTC	CASSSGTSGGVGTQYF
.	TRBV5-6	few	TRBJ1-5	TGTGCCAGCAGCTTGGGACCGACAGAGTATAGCAATCAGCCCCAGCATTTT	CASSLGPTEYSNQPQHF
.	TRBV3-1	.	TRBJ2-3	TGTGCCAGCACGCTTAAGGGGGGCACAGATACGCAGTATTTT	CASTLKGGTDTQYF
TRBD1	TRBV4-3	once	TRBJ2-7	TGCGCCAGCAGCACCCAAACCGGGACAGGCGTCTACGAGCAGTACTTC	CASSTQTGTGVYEQYF
.	TRBV20-1	.	TRBJ2-5	TGCAGTGCTGAACTCAGGGGAAGGGAGACCCAGTACTTC	CSAELRGRETQYF
.	TRBV12-3/TRBV12-4	.	TRBJ1-1	TGTGCCAGCCGATCAGTCTTGAACACTGAAGCTTTCTTT	CASRSVLNTEAFF
.	TRBV4-3	.	TRBJ2-4	TGCGCCATTTGGGGAGTTCAGTACTTC	CAIWGVQYF
.	TRBV3-1	few	TRBJ1-4	TGTGCCAGCAGTCGTCAGGAGGCAAGGGAAAAACTGTTTTTT	CASSRQEAREKLFF
.	TRBV9	.	TRBJ1-6	TGTGCCAGCAGCGTGGAAACTTCGAGCTCCTATAATTCACCCCTCCACTTT	CASSVETSSSYNSPLHF
.	TRBV12-3/TRBV12-4	.	TRBJ1-2	TGTGCCAGCAAAATTCTACAGGGCCGGGGGGGCTACACCTTC	CASKILQGRGGYTF
TRBD1	TRBV29-1	many	TRBJ2-7	TGCAGCGTTGAAGTGGGACAGGGTGCCTACGAGCAGTACTTC	CSVEVGQGAYEQYF
TRBD2	TRBV12-3/TRBV12-4	many	TRBJ2-6	TGTGCCAGCCGGCGGGGGGCTGGGGCCAACGTCCTGACTTTC	CASRRGAGANVLTF
.	TRBV7-2	many	TRBJ2-5	TGTGCCAGCAGCTTACAAGGCCTGCAAGAGACCCAGTACTTC	CASSLQGLQETQYF
.	TRBV7-2	.	TRBJ1-5	TGTGCCAGCAGCCTGTACAACAATCAGCCCCAGCATTTT	CASSLYNNQPQHF
.	TRBV28	once	TRBJ2-7	TGTGCCAGCGGCCAAAGGGGACTGATTAGTACCTACGAGCAGTACTTC	CASGQRGLISTYEQYF
.	TRBV24-1	few	TRBJ1-5	TGTGCCACCAGTGACCCCGTGGGGGGCGGATGGTCCGACCGCTATCAGCCCCAGCATTTT	CATSDPVGGGWSDRYQPQHF
TRBD1	TRBV7-6	.	TRBJ1-3	TGTGCCAGCAGCCTAATGGGACAGGGAAACTCTGGAAACACCATATATTTT	CASSLMGQGNSGNTIYF
.	TRBV20-1	.	TRBJ1-2	TGCAGTGCCCCGGTGGGCACCGGGTATCGCTACACCTTC	CSAPVGTGYRYTF
.	TRBV10-3	.	TRBJ2-3	TGTGCCATCAGGCAGGGGTCTTACACAGATACGCAGTATTTT	CAIRQGSYTDTQYF
TRBD1	TRBV6-6	.	TRBJ1-2	TGTGCCAGCAGTTACGAGGGGGCAGCTAACTATGGCTACACCTTC	CASSYEGAANYGYTF
.	TRBV5-1	few	TRBJ1-2	TGCGCCAGCAACTCCGACAGCCAGCTCTATGGCTACACCTTC	CASNSDSQLYGYTF
.	TRBV7-2	.	TRBJ2-7	TGTGCCAGCAGCTTAGTGGGGGACACCAAATTGAGGAAGTACTTC	CASSLVGDTKLRKYF
.	TRBV18	.	TRBJ2-4	TGTGCCAGCTCACCCCCGGGGGTCAGAAACATTCAGTACTTC	CASSPPGVRNIQYF
.	TRBV3-1	many	TRBJ2-7	TGTGCCAGCAGCCAAACCAACCCCGGATACGAGCAGTACTTC	CASSQTNPGYEQYF
.	TRBV5-1	.	TRBJ1-1	TGCGCCAGCAGCTCGGACAAGTTCACTGAAGCTTTCTTT	CASSSDKFTEAFF
.	TRBV6-6	.	TRBJ2-1	TGTGCCAGCAGCCATGGACAGCGCAATGAGCAGTTCTTC	CASSHGQRNEQFF
.	TRBV27	.	TRBJ2-1	TGTGCCAGCAGTTTCTCTACGAACCCCCAGTACAATGAGCAGTTCTTC	CASSFSTNPQYNEQFF
.	TRBV28	once	TRBJ2-7	TGTGCCAGCAGTCCTCTCGGGGGACAATACTACGAGCAGTACTTC	CASSPLGGQYYEQYF
.	TRBV29-1	.	TRBJ2-3	TGCAGCGTTGAACTTACCCGTGGGGGGAGTGGCACAGATACGCAGTATTTT	CSVELTRGGSGTDTQYF
TRBD1	TRBV19	.	TRBJ2-2	TGTGGCGAGGGGGCTAGGAATCTGACCGGGGAGCTGTTTTTT	CGEGARNLTGELFF
TRBD1	TRBV11-1	few	TRBJ2-4	TGTGCCAGCAGCTGTGACAGGGACGAAAACATTCAGTACTTC	CASSCDRDENIQYF
TRBD1	TRBV24-1	.	TRBJ2-1	TGTGCCACCAGTGATCCCCCGGGACAGGGGGCCTACAATGAGCAGTTCTTC	CATSDPPGQGAYNEQFF
TRBD2	TRBV4-1	few	TRBJ2-1	TGCGCCAGCAGCCAAGTTCTAGCGGACTGGAATGAGCAGTTCTTC	CASSQVLADWNEQFF
TRBD1	TRBV7-9	few	TRBJ2-4	TGTGCCAGCAGCCCTCGGGGACAGGAAAACATTCAGTACTTC	CASSPRGQENIQYF
.	TRBV2	.	TRBJ2-5	TGTGCCAGCAGTGAGGAATACGGCCGAGTCGGGACCCAGTACTTC	CASSEEYGRVGTQYF
.	TRBV20-1	.	TRBJ2-5	TGCAGTGCTAGAGAACGAGCGGGAGAGACCCAGTACTTC	CSARERAGETQYF
.	TRBV4-2	.	TRBJ1-1	TGTGCCAGCAGCCAAGTCTCGGCACAGAACACTGAAGCTTTCTTT	CASSQVSAQNTEAFF
TRBD1	TRBV7-3	.	TRBJ1-4	TGTGCCAGCAGCCAGGGGACAGTTTTGGAAAAACTGTTTTTT	CASSQGTVLEKLFF
.	TRBV5-1	few	TRBJ2-6	TGCGCCAGCAGCTTGGGTTGGGGGAGTAGCTCTGGGGCCAACGTCCTGACTTTC	CASSLGWGSSSGANVLTF
.	TRBV2	few	TRBJ2-7	TGTGCCAGCAGTGAAGCACAGATAATCTCCTACGAGCAGTACTTC	CASSEAQIISYEQYF
.	TRBV4-2	.	TRBJ2-7	TGTGCCAGCAGCCAAGATGATAGAGGCACTCCGTTGGGGCAGAACTCCTACGAGCAGTACTTC	CASSQDDRGTPLGQNSYEQYF
.	TRBV6-5	.	TRBJ1-5	TGTGCCAGCAGTAAGGGGAGACAGTTTCCGCCCCAGCCCCAGCATTTT	CASSKGRQFPPQPQHF